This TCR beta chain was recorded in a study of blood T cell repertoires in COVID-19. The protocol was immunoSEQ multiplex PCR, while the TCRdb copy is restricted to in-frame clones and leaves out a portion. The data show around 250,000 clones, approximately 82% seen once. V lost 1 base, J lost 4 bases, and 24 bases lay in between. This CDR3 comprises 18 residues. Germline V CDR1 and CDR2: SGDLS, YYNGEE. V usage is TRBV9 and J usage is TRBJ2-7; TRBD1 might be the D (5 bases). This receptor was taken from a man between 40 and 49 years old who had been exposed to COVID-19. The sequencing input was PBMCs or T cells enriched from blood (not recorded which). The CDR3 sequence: CASSVTLVPYVRDYEQYF. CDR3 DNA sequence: TGTGCCAGCAGCGTAACCCTCGTCCCATACGTCAGGGATTACGAGCAGTACTTC.